This is a list of T cell receptor beta chains from one sample in a study of T-cell reconstitution after alpha-beta-depleted transplantation in children. Each CDR3 protein is one row after TCRdb ran MiXCR on the PCR reads. The sample lists 900,000 or so distinct CDR3 sequences; about 15% were seen once. Sequences were derived from PBMCs, mostly from graft donor cells, sampled 360 days after TCRalphabeta/CD19-depleted stem cell transplant. All receptors come from a male patient under 18 who had a stem cell transplant for acute lymphoblastic leukemia, so the T cells may come from the graft donor. CDR3s include the opening cysteine and the closing phenylalanine or tryptophan. D genes are given only for firm matches. Where a row states a size, it is once, few, many or the class of an expanded clone; other rows omit it.

cdr3_nt cdr3_aa d_call j_call v_call clone_size
TGCGCCAGCAGCCCGGGAAGCTCCTACAATGAGCAGTTCTTC CASSPGSSYNEQFF NA TRBJ2-1 TRBV5-1 many
TGTGCCATCGAAAGCGGGGGCCACTACGAGCAGTACTTC CAIESGGHYEQYF TRBD2 TRBJ2-7 TRBV10-3 NA
TGCGCCAGCAGCCCCGACAGGGGGCTTCGTGTCGCTGAAGCTTTCTTT CASSPDRGLRVAEAFF TRBD1 TRBJ1-1 TRBV5-1 NA
TGTGCCAGCAGTTTAGTCCTCCTAGCGGCGAACACCGGGGAGCTGTTTTTT CASSLVLLAANTGELFF TRBD2 TRBJ2-2 TRBV12-3/TRBV12-4 NA
TGTGCCAGCAGCTTAGAGGGACTATGGGTCAATGAGCAGTTCTTC CASSLEGLWVNEQFF TRBD2 TRBJ2-1 TRBV7-9 NA
TGTGCCAGCAGTTTAGTCGGGCCGGTCGGGATAGAGACCCAGTACTTC CASSLVGPVGIETQYF NA TRBJ2-5 TRBV28 many
TGCAGCGTTGCCACAGTACGGTACGAGCAGTACTTC CSVATVRYEQYF NA TRBJ2-7 TRBV29-1 many
TGTGCCAGCAGTGTTTCAATCACAGATACGCAGTATTTT CASSVSITDTQYF NA TRBJ2-3 TRBV2 few
TGCGCCAGCAGCTTGGTTAATGCGGCCTCCTACGAGCAGTACTTC CASSLVNAASYEQYF NA TRBJ2-7 TRBV5-1 NA
TGTGCCAGCAGCGTACGACAGGGGAACACCGGGGAGCTGTTTTTT CASSVRQGNTGELFF TRBD1 TRBJ2-2 TRBV9 NA
TGTGCCAGCAGCCTATCTAGAGGGAGAAAGACAGATACGCAGTATTTT CASSLSRGRKTDTQYF NA TRBJ2-3 TRBV4-2 few
TGTGCCAGCAGTCTCGGGACAGGTTTTGTCTACGAGCAGTACTTC CASSLGTGFVYEQYF TRBD1 TRBJ2-7 TRBV6-2/TRBV6-3 NA
TGCAGCGAACGGGACTACCGACCCTACGAGCAGTACTTC CSERDYRPYEQYF TRBD2 TRBJ2-7 TRBV29-1 NA
TGTGCCAGCAGTGAAGAGCACCCCTACGAGCAGTACTTC CASSEEHPYEQYF NA TRBJ2-7 TRBV2 few
TGCAGCGTTGCTAGGACTAGCGGGAGATACGAGCAGTACTTC CSVARTSGRYEQYF TRBD2 TRBJ2-7 TRBV29-1 NA
TGCAGTGCTAACGGGAACCTTCAAGAGACCCAGTACTTC CSANGNLQETQYF NA TRBJ2-5 TRBV20-1 NA
TGTGCCAGCAGTTACTCGGGGACAGGGGTTTTCTATGAGCAGTTCTTC CASSYSGTGVFYEQFF TRBD1 TRBJ2-1 TRBV6-5 NA
TGCAGTGGGGGGCCCTCATGGGAGACCCAGTACTTC CSGGPSWETQYF NA TRBJ2-5 TRBV20-1 many
TGTGCCAGCAGGTGGGGGGGGTGGGAGACCCAGTACTTC CASRWGGWETQYF TRBD2 TRBJ2-5 TRBV2 NA
TGTGCCACCAGCAAGGAGGGATCAAACACCGGGGAGCTGTTTTTT CATSKEGSNTGELFF NA TRBJ2-2 TRBV15 few
TGCGCCAGCAGCCCAGGGACCGTCTCTGGGGCCAACGTCCTGACTTTC CASSPGTVSGANVLTF NA TRBJ2-6 TRBV4-1 NA
TGTGCCACCAGTGACCGACCCGTAGGCAGGGGGTATGAGCAGTTCTTC CATSDRPVGRGYEQFF TRBD1 TRBJ2-1 TRBV24-1 few
TGCGCCAGCAGCTTGGGAACAGGGGGCATCACTGAAGCTTTCTTT CASSLGTGGITEAFF TRBD1 TRBJ1-1 TRBV5-1 few
TGTGCCAGCAGCGTAGACGGGGCCACAGATACGCAGTATTTT CASSVDGATDTQYF NA TRBJ2-3 TRBV9 few
TGCGCCAGCAGCTTACTCCGGACCGGGGAGCTGTTTTTT CASSLLRTGELFF NA TRBJ2-2 TRBV5-1 many
TGCAGCGTCGTACAGGGGCTCGAGCAGTACTTC CSVVQGLEQYF TRBD1 TRBJ2-7 TRBV29-1 few
TGCGCCAGCAGCCAAGTTAGCGGGAGGGCCGGTCCAGATACGCAGTATTTT CASSQVSGRAGPDTQYF TRBD2 TRBJ2-3 TRBV4-1 NA
TGTGCCAGCAGTTCCCTATGGGGGAGAGGTGAGCAGTTCTTC CASSSLWGRGEQFF NA TRBJ2-1 TRBV27 few
TGTGCCAGCAGCTCACCGGGACAGGGGGCGGGAGGCTACACCTTC CASSSPGQGAGGYTF TRBD1 TRBJ1-2 TRBV7-9 NA
TGTGCCAGCAGCTTCGACGGACTAGCTCCCCAAGAGACCCAGTACTTC CASSFDGLAPQETQYF TRBD2 TRBJ2-5 TRBV7-8 many
TGTGCCAGCAGGGGTATGAACACTGAAGCTTTCTTT CASRGMNTEAFF NA TRBJ1-1 TRBV6-5 many
TGTGCCAGCAGCCGTGGGGCAGGGGGCGCGGAGACCCAGTACTTC CASSRGAGGAETQYF TRBD1 TRBJ2-5 TRBV9 many
TGTGCCGGAGACAGGGGGAGGGAGAACACTGAAGCTTTCTTT CAGDRGRENTEAFF TRBD1 TRBJ1-1 TRBV7-9 few
TGTGCCAGCAGTCCGGCCCGGGTGACTCGCACAGATACGCAGTATTTT CASSPARVTRTDTQYF NA TRBJ2-3 TRBV5-6 many
TGCGCCAGCAGCCAGCTGACTGGCGGTAGCGGCTACTACAATGAGCAGTTCTTC CASSQLTGGSGYYNEQFF NA TRBJ2-1 TRBV4-1 NA
TGCAGCTACCCTACGGGGTATGGCTACACCTTC CSYPTGYGYTF NA TRBJ1-2 TRBV29-1 NA
TGTGCCAGCAGGCCGTTAGCTATCGGAGATACGCAGTATTTT CASRPLAIGDTQYF NA TRBJ2-3 TRBV7-2 few
TGTGCCAGCAGTATACGACTAGCGGGAGCGAGATGGGGTGGGGGGTTAGCCAAAAACATTCAGTACTTC CASSIRLAGARWGGGLAKNIQYF TRBD2 TRBJ2-4 TRBV6-9 once
TGCAGTGCTAGAGGGGCGATCCTTAGCAATCAGCCCCAGCATTTT CSARGAILSNQPQHF NA TRBJ1-5 TRBV20-1 NA
TGCGCCAGCAGCGGCAGATACCTGACTAGCGGGAGGTTATACGAGCAGTACTTC CASSGRYLTSGRLYEQYF TRBD2 TRBJ2-7 TRBV5-1 NA
TGCAGCGTTTACGACCCCGGAGGGGAGTTCACTGAAGCTTTCTTT CSVYDPGGEFTEAFF NA TRBJ1-1 TRBV29-1 few
TGTGCCAGCAGCCCGCCTCACAGGGCCGATACGCAGTATTTT CASSPPHRADTQYF NA TRBJ2-3 TRBV13 NA
TGCGCCAGCAGCCAACAGGGCTTGGGGACTGAAGCTTTCTTT CASSQQGLGTEAFF NA TRBJ1-1 TRBV4-1 many
TGTGCCAGCAGCAAACGGACTAGCGAGCAGTACTTC CASSKRTSEQYF TRBD2 TRBJ2-7 TRBV7-9 few
TGCAGTGCTCCCAGCGGAGGGAGGGGCACAGATACGCTGTATTTT CSAPSGGRGTDTLYF TRBD2 TRBJ2-3 TRBV20-1 NA
TGTGCCAGCAGTGACGGACTGGGGGCAGCCTATCAGCCCCAGCATTTT CASSDGLGAAYQPQHF NA TRBJ1-5 TRBV12-3/TRBV12-4 few